The rows below give T cell receptor beta chains drawn from one sample of a study of control samples from healthy donors and cancer patients. The assay was immunoSEQ multiplex PCR, and TCRdb's table has in-frame clones only and misses some. The data contain about 160,000 clones, around 94% of them singletons. The sample taken for sequencing was PBMCs. The receptors were sampled from a man aged 55 to 70 with colorectal cancer. Each CDR3 is given with its conserved first and last residue.

V,CDR3
TRBV9,CASSVTGDQPQHF
TRBV12-5,CASGLHVGGGLTEAFF
TRBV19,CASSAPGLPDSYNEQFF
TRBV6-2/TRBV6-3,CASSSFRINYGYTF
TRBV7-2,CASSSGTRVGYTF
TRBV30,CAWSVSGGTEAFF
TRBV11-3,CASSLVLETEAFF
TRBV5-1,CASSPGTPIQNTEAFF
TRBV30,CAWNWGENTEAFF
TRBV19,CASRGETGGQPQHF
TRBV27,CASSSNPGQAYGYTF